This T cell receptor (beta chain) was recovered during a study of T cells expressing NK-cell markers. TCRdb re-called the 5' RACE reads; one entry per CDR3 protein, DNA not given. The table for this sample gives 250,000 to 300,000 distinct CDR3 sequences. This CDR3 spans 15 amino acids. Germline values: CDR1 ENHRY, CDR2 SYGVKD. Source material: blood T cells: a sorted CD56 or NKG2C T cell subset, CD4+ or CD8+ T cells, or bulk PBMC T cells (not recorded which). This sequence was found in a woman between 18 and 75 years old in good health. This chain links TRBV10-3 with TRBJ1-1; TCRdb indicates TRBD1, and absent DNA this call remains unverified. CDR3: CAISEFGHWNTEAFF.